The 26 T cell receptor beta chains listed next were all sequenced from one sample in a study of CD8+CD57+ T cells in acquired aplastic anemia. Genomic DNA provided the template from which TCR beta VDJ and CDR3 profiles were obtained. TCRdb re-called the reads through MiXCR, storing one row per CDR3 protein. The sample shows approximately 170,000 distinct CDR3 sequences, around 59% of them seen only once. Sequenced: sorted CD4+, CD8+, or CD8+CD57+ T cells (not recorded which) from PBMCs. The receptors shown here come from a human donor in good health, serving as a control.

A note on this clonotype: The junction departs from the called germline gene at one end, perhaps through a read error. This sequence joins TRBV5-1 and TRBJ2-5; D uncertain. CDR3 length: 13 amino acids. Germline V gives CDR1 SGHRS, CDR2 YFSETQ. The CDR3 sequence: CASSQDTQETRYF. The CDR3 coding sequence is TGCGCCAGCAGCCAAGATACACAAGAGACCCGGTACTTC.

This clonotype was counted ten times or more. The rearrangement joins TRBV19 to TRBJ2-3; D possibly matches TRBD1 or TRBD2 (6 bases each). V lost 4 bases to trimming and J lost 3 bases, with 14 bases between them. CDR1 is LNHDA and CDR2 is SQIVND in the germline V gene (reference sequence). The CDR3 consists of 15 residues. DNA of the CDR3: TGTGCCAGTAGTAATGGAGGGGGAGGTACAGATACGCAGTATTTT. Protein: CASSNGGGGTDTQYF.

This clonotype was seen ten or more times. The chain links TRBV28 to TRBJ2-1, with D unclear. In germline, CDR1 is MDHEN, CDR2 SYDVKM. V was pared by 6 bases and J by 3 bases, with 9 bases between. The CDR3 is 13 amino acids. CDR3 coding DNA: TGTGCCAGCAGGATCACGGACTACAATGAGCAGTTCTTC. It encodes CASRITDYNEQFF.

V is TRBV5-1 and J is TRBJ1-2; TRBD1 matches at 9 bases. Germline assignment: CDR1 SGHRS and CDR2 YFSETQ. Trimming at V came to 4 bases and at J to 6 bases, leaving 7 bases not matched to a gene. The CDR3 has 14 residues. In DNA form, the CDR3 reads TGCGCCAGCAGCGAGACACAGGGGGCTGATGGCTACACCTTC. It translates to CASSETQGADGYTF. The full variable domain, with the rest looked up from reference TRBV5-1 and TRBJ1-2, is KAGVTQTPRYLIKTRGQQVTLSCSPISGHRSVSWYQQTPGQGLQFLFEYFSETQRNKGNFPGRFSGRQFSNSRSEMNVSTLELGDSALYLCASSETQGADGYTFGSGTRLTVV.

V and J are TRBV12-3 or TRBV12-4 and TRBJ1-6; D gene unclear. This CDR3 has 15 amino acids. V was pared by 6 bases and J by 8 bases, with 17 bases between. The chain's CDR3 is CASRATGSGDSPLHF. In nucleotides, the CDR3 is TGTGCCAGCAGGGCGACCGGGAGCGGTGATTCACCCCTCCACTTT.

This clonotype was recorded at least ten times. The chain carries TRBV18 and TRBJ2-5; D remains unclear. V gave up 2 bases and J gave up 2 bases, with 6 bases separating them. This CDR3 has 13 amino acids. Germline CDR1 and CDR2: KGHSH and LQKENI. Written as DNA, the CDR3 is TGTGCCAGCTCACCATCGGAGCAAGAGACCCAGTACTTC. This gives the protein CASSPSEQETQYF.

This clonotype has at least ten counts. The CDR3 DNA reads as TGTGCCAGCAGACCCCAGGAGATCCTAAGAAACACCATATATTTT. It codes for CASRPQEILRNTIYF. The V and J genes are TRBV12-3 or TRBV12-4 and TRBJ1-3; D ambiguous. Deletions cut 6 bases from V and 5 bases from J, with 17 bases between. This CDR3 comprises 15 residues.

The chain is built from TRBV20-1 and TRBJ2-7; 9 positions match TRBD1. V gave up 6 bases and J gave up 0 bases; unmatched junction bases: 6. The CDR3 loop spans 14 amino acids. Germline V CDR1 and CDR2: DFQATT, SNEGSKA (reference sequence). The CDR3 DNA follows: TGCAGTGCCGGGACAGGGAAAAGCTCCTACGAGCAGTACTTC. This encodes CSAGTGKSSYEQYF.

This clonotype was detected ten times or more. This chain connects TRBV6-2 or TRBV6-3 to TRBJ1-4, with 8 bases lining up with TRBD1. Germline CDR1 and CDR2: MNHEY and SVGEGT. Trimming cost V 6 bases and J 10 bases; bases outside gene matches: 16. There are 16 residues in the CDR3. The CDR3 DNA reads as TGTGCCAGCAGCCACCGCGCAGGGGGCGATCTTGGAAAACTGTTTTTT. Amino acid sequence: CASSHRAGGDLGKLFF.

The V call is TRBV11-3, the J call TRBJ1-5; TRBD1 is a possible D gene (5 bases). Germline V gene lookup returns CDR1 SGHNT and CDR2 YENEEA. The V gene lost 3 bases and the J gene lost 5 bases, with 20 bases spanning the gap. The CDR3 contains 17 residues. The CDR3 region has the DNA TGTGCCAGCAGCTTCGACTCCGAAAATGGGGGAGATCAGCCCCAGCATTTT. Its protein product is CASSFDSENGGDQPQHF.

This clonotype was detected ten times or more. The V and J genes are TRBV4-1 and TRBJ1-4, with a possible D match to TRBD1 (5 bases). There are 18 residues in the CDR3. The V end lost 1 base, the J end lost 0 bases, and 15 bases lay between the germline ends. From germline, CDR1 is MGHRA and CDR2 YSYEKL. The CDR3 DNA reads as TGCGCCAGCAGCCAAGGTTTGACAGCGACAGCAACTAATGAAAAACTGTTTTTT. It is translated as CASSQGLTATATNEKLFF.

This clonotype has a count of ten or more. CDR3: CSVARLAGSQETQYF. Written as DNA, the CDR3 is TGCAGCGTTGCTCGCCTAGCGGGTTCACAAGAGACCCAGTACTTC. The chain uses TRBV29-1 and TRBJ2-5; 8 bases align to TRBD2. Germline V lookup: CDR1 SQVTM, CDR2 ANQGSEA. The CDR3 is made up of 15 amino acids. J lost 2 bases, V lost 4 bases, and 9 bases had no gene match.

This clonotype was detected once. This may be a read error: a much more frequent sequence differs by one nucleotide. The chain couples TRBV5-4 to TRBJ2-7; D remains unclear. This CDR3 region has 14 residues. Trimming cost V 5 bases and J 5 bases, with 17 bases left between them. Germline V gene sequence: CDR1 SGHNT, CDR2 YYREEE (reference sequence). Here the CDR3 reads CASSQSFRCHEQYF. The CDR3 bases are TGTGCCAGCAGTCAATCATTCCGGTGCCACGAGCAGTACTTC.

The chain is built from TRBV10-3 and TRBJ1-2; D possibly corresponds to TRBD2 (6 bases). The last part of the DNA fits TRBJ2-7 better; the J call may be wrong. The CDR3 has 14 amino acids. Germline loops: CDR1 ENHRY, CDR2 SYGVKD. As DNA, the CDR3 is TGTGCCATCAGGCCCGGGACTTTTAGCTACGAGCAGTACTTC. Translated: CAIRPGTFSYEQYF.

This clonotype was detected only once. As DNA, the CDR3 is TGTGCCAGCACCTACAAGGAGACGGGGCCAGGGCCCCAGCATTTT. It translates to CASTYKETGPGPQHF. The chain recombines TRBV7-8 with TRBJ1-5; D is perhaps TRBD1 (5 bases). Germline V CDR1 and CDR2: SGHVS, FQNEAQ. The CDR3 is 15 residues long. V was shortened by 7 bases and J by 9 bases, with 22 bases between the two germline ends.

This clonotype is medium-sized. The chain joins TRBV7-8 to TRBJ2-7; possibly TRBD1 for D (6 bases). CDR1 and CDR2 from the germline V gene are SGHVS and FQNEAQ. The V end was cut by 7 bases, the J end by 2 bases, with 21 bases between. The CDR3 consists of 16 residues. The CDR3 sequence: CASIEGDNRHAYEQYF. Here the CDR3 DNA reads TGTGCCAGCATAGAGGGGGACAACCGGCACGCCTACGAGCAGTACTTC.

V and J are TRBV5-1 and TRBJ1-6; the D gene is possibly TRBD1 (5 bases). Germline CDR1 reads SGHRS; CDR2 reads YFSETQ. CDR3 length: 19 amino acids. With 2 bases removed from V and 10 bases from J, the gap between germline ends came to 28 bases. This CDR3 is CASSLALATIGGYGSPLHF. The DNA for the CDR3 is TGCGCCAGCAGCTTAGCGCTCGCTACGATTGGGGGTTACGGGTCACCCCTCCACTTT.

Note on this clonotype: The conserved closing phenylalanine or tryptophan is absent in this CDR3, likely reflecting a read error. It is unclear where the CDR3 begins or ends on the DNA, so no DNA is shown, and the CDR3 is as TCRdb lists it. The chain recombines TRBV5-4 with TRBJ1-6. The germline CDR1 and CDR2 sequences are SGHNT and YYREEE (reference sequence). The CDR3 is 9 amino acids in total, end residues counted. CDR3 protein: CASSKGHLP.

This clonotype was found many times. The chain uses TRBV28 and TRBJ1-2, with TRBD1 matching 7 bases. Germline trimming cut 6 bases from V and 6 bases from J; bases unmatched to any gene: 4. This CDR3 spans 12 amino acids. The V gene's germline CDR1 is MDHEN and CDR2 SYDVKM. For the CDR3, the DNA is TGTGCCAGCAGGAACAGGGGCCATGGCTACACCTTC. This translates into CASRNRGHGYTF.

V usage is TRBV7-6 and J usage is TRBJ2-7; 7 bases fit TRBD2. The CDR3 loop spans 15 amino acids. The germline CDR1 and CDR2 sequences are SGHVS and FNYEAQ. V was clipped by 1 base and J by 3 bases; unmatched bases: 6. The CDR3 reads CASSLGSGENYEQYF. The CDR3 DNA is TGTGCCAGCAGCTTAGGGAGCGGGGAGAACTACGAGCAGTACTTC.

This clonotype appeared once. The chain couples TRBV20-1 to TRBJ2-1, with a tentative D call TRBD2 (6 bases). Trimming cost V 5 bases and J 10 bases, with 18 bases left between them. This CDR3 spans 13 amino acids. Germline V gene data show CDR1 as DFQATT and CDR2 as SNEGSKA (reference sequence). CDR3 DNA sequence: TGCAGTGCTCCCCGGACTACGCCTAGGGAGCAGTTCTTC. Translated, it gives CSAPRTTPREQFF.

This clonotype came up once. This chain joins TRBV19 and TRBJ1-2; D is possibly TRBD1 (5 bases). The CDR3 loop spans 15 amino acids. From germline, CDR1 is LNHDA and CDR2 SQIVND (reference sequence). Trimming took off 1 base at V and 0 bases at J, with 9 bases between the two ends. The CDR3 DNA reads as TGTGCCAGTAGTATAGGCGGGACTTCTAACTATGGCTACACCTTC. Encoded protein: CASSIGGTSNYGYTF.

The V and J genes are TRBV20-1 and TRBJ2-3; 9 bases align to TRBD2. From germline, CDR1 is DFQATT and CDR2 SNEGSKA (reference sequence). The CDR3 runs 15 residues. J was trimmed by 2 bases and V by 1 base; bases with no gene match: 4. The CDR3 sequence is CSARGASGITDTQYF. The DNA for the CDR3 is TGCAGTGCTAGAGGCGCTAGCGGGATCACAGATACGCAGTATTTT.

This clonotype appeared many times. The genes are TRBV6-2 or TRBV6-3 and TRBJ1-6; D is undetermined. V lost 2 bases and J 4 bases, leaving 3 bases between the germline ends. The CDR3 has 13 amino acids. Germline V gene sequence: CDR1 MNHEY, CDR2 SVGEGT. The chain's CDR3 is CASSYAYNSPLHF. In DNA, the CDR3 is TGTGCCAGCAGTTACGCATATAATTCACCCCTCCACTTT.

The genes are TRBV15 and TRBJ2-7; D is perhaps TRBD1 (6 bases). The CDR3 runs to 14 residues. CDR1 LNHNV and CDR2 YYDKDF come from the germline V gene (reference sequence). Trimming took 0 bases from V and 5 from J, leaving 11 bases between them. In nucleotides, the CDR3 is TGTGCCACCAGCAGAGACGGGACATTCGACGAGCAGTACTTC. Its translation is CATSRDGTFDEQYF. Full variable domain (outside the CDR3, taken from reference TRBV15 and TRBJ2-7): DAMVIQNPRYQVTQFGKPVTLSCSQTLNHNVMYWYQQKSSQAPKLLFHYYDKDFNNEADTPDNFQSRRPNTSFCFLDIRSPGLGDTAMYLCATSRDGTFDEQYFGPGTRLTVT.

This clonotype was observed a few times. This chain connects TRBV15 to TRBJ1-6; possibly TRBD1 for D (6 bases). The CDR3 is 16 residues long. Trimming took off 0 bases at V and 14 bases at J, with 20 bases between the two ends. Germline loops: CDR1 LNHNV, CDR2 YYDKDF (reference sequence). In nucleotides, the CDR3 is TGTGCCACCAGCAGAGAAGCAGGGGTCCCTCAGGGGACCCTCCACTTT. Protein sequence: CATSREAGVPQGTLHF.